This T cell receptor (beta chain) emerged from a study of T cell responses to AZD1222 COVID-19 vaccine. This clone turned up a few times. V was shortened by 2 bases and J by 3 bases, with 7 bases between the two germline ends. Germline V CDR1 and CDR2: MNHEY, SVGAGI. The CDR3 loop spans 13 amino acids. The table came from immunoSEQ multiplex PCR; TCRdb's copy has only in-frame clones and leaves some out. The sample consists of more than 100,000 clones, 80% to 90% of them appearing once. Sequenced material: peripheral blood, taken on day 0 of AZD1222 vaccination. This sequence was found in an adult in good health. V usage is TRBV6-5 and J usage is TRBJ1-2; D possibly corresponds to TRBD1 (6 bases). CDR3 nucleotide sequence: TGTGCCAGCAGTTACGGACAGTACTATGGCTACACCTTC. Its protein is CASSYGQYYGYTF.